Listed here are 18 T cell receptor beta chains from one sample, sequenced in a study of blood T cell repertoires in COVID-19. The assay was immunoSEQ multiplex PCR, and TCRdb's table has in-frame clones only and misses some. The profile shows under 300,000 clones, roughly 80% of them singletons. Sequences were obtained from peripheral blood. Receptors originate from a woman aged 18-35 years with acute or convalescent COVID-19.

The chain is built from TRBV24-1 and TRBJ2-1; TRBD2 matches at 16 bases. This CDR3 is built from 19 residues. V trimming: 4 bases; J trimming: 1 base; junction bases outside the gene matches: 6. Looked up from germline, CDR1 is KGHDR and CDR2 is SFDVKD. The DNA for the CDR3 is TGTGCCACCAGTGAGTCGGGACTAGCGGGAGGGGGTTCCTACAATGAGCAGTTCTTC. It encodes CATSESGLAGGGSYNEQFF.

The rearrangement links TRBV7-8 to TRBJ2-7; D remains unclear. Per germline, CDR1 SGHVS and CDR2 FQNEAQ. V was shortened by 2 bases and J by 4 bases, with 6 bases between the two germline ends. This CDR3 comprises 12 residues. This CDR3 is CASSLSQYEQYF. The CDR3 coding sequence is TGTGCCAGCAGCTTATCGCAGTACGAGCAGTACTTC.

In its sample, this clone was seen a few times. For the CDR3, the DNA is TGTGCCAGTAGGACGAGGATGGATGGCTACACCTTC. Translation gives CASRTRMDGYTF. The chain has TRBV19 and TRBJ1-2; no definite D call. Germline lookup yields CDR1 LNHDA and CDR2 SQIVND (reference sequence). This CDR3 contains 12 residues. The V end was cut by 6 bases, the J end by 6 bases, with 11 bases between.

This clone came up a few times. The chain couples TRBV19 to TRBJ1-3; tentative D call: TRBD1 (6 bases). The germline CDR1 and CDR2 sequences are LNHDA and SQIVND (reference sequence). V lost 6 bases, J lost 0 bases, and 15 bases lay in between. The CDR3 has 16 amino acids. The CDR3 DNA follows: TGTGCCAGTAGGAAAGGACAGCTAAGCTCTGGAAACACCATATATTTT. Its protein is CASRKGQLSSGNTIYF.

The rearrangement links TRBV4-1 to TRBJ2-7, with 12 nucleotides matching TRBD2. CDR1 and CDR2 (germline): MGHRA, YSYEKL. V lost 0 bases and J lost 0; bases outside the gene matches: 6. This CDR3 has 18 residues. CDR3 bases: TGCGCCAGCAGCCAAGAGGGACTAGCGGGCCATGGCTCCTACGAGCAGTACTTC. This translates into CASSQEGLAGHGSYEQYF.

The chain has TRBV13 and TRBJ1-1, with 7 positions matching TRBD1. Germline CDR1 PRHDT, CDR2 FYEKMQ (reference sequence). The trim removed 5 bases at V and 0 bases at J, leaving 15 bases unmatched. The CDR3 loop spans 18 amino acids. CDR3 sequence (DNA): TGTGCCAGCAGCCAGACAGGGAGTCTTTCCGGCATGAACACTGAAGCTTTCTTT. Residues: CASSQTGSLSGMNTEAFF. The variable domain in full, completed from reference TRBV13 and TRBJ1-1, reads AAGVIQSPRHLIKEKRETATLKCYPIPRHDTVYWYQQGPGQDPQFLISFYEKMQSDKGSIPDRFSAQQFSDYHSELNMSSLELGDSALYFCASSQTGSLSGMNTEAFFGQGTRLTVV.

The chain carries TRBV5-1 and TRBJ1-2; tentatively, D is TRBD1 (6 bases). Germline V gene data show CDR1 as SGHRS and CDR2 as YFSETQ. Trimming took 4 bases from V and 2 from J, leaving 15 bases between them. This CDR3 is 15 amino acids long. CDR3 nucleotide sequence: TGCGCCAGCAGCCTGATGGGGGCTGCAAACTATGGCTACACCTTC. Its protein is CASSLMGAANYGYTF.

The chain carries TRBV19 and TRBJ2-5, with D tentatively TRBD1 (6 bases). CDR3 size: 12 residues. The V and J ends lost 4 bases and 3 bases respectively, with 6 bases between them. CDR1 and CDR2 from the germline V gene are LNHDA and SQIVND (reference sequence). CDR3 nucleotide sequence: TGTGCCAGTAGTACAGGGGAAGAGACCCAGTACTTC. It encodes CASSTGEETQYF.

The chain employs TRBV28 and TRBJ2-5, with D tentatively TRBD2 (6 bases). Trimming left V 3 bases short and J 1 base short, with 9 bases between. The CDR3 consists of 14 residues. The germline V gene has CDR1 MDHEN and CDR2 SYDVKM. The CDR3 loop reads CASSLRTTQETQYF. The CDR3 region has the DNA TGTGCCAGCAGTTTGCGGACTACCCAAGAGACCCAGTACTTC.

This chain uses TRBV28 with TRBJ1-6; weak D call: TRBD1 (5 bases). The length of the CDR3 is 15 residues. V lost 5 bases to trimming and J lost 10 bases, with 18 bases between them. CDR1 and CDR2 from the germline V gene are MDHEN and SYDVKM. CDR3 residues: CASSPLTDSTSPLHF. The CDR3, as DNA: TGTGCCAGCAGTCCCCTGACAGATAGTACCTCACCCCTCCACTTT.

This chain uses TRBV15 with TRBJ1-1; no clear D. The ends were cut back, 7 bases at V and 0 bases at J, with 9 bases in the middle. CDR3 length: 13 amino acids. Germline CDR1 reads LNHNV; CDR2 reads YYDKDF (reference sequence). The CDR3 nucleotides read TGTGCCACCACGAACCACATGAACACTGAAGCTTTCTTT. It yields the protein CATTNHMNTEAFF.

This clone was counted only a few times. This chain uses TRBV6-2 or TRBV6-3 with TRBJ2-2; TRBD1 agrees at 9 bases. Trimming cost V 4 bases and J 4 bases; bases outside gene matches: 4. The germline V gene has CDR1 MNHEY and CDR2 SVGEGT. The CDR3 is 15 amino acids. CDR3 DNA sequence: TGTGCCAGCAGTTCCCGGGACAGGGCCACCGGGGAGCTGTTTTTT. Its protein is CASSSRDRATGELFF.

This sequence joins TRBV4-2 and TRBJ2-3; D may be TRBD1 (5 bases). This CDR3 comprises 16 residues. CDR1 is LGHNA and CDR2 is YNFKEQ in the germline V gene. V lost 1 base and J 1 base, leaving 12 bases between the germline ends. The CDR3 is CASSQGEGVGTDTQYF. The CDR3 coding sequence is TGTGCCAGCAGCCAAGGCGAAGGGGTCGGCACAGATACGCAGTATTTT.

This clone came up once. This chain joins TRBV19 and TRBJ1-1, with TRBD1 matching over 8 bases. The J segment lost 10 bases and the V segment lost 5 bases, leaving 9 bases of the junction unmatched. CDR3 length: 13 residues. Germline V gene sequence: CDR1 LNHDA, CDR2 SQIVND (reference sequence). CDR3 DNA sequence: TGTGCCAGTAGTCATCGGACAGGGTGGAGAGCTTTCTTT. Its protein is CASSHRTGWRAFF.

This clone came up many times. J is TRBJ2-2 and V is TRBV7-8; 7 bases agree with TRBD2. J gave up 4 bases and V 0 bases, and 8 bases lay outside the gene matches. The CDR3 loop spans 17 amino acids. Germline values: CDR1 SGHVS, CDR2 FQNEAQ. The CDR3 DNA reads TGTGCCAGCAGCTTAGCGGGAGGGGCGGCTATCACCGGGGAGCTGTTTTTT. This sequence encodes CASSLAGGAAITGELFF.

CDR3 in amino acids: CASSLHMNTEAFF. Written as DNA, the CDR3 is TGTGCCAGCAGTTTACACATGAACACTGAAGCTTTCTTT. The chain couples TRBV28 to TRBJ1-1, with D hard to call. Trimming removed 2 bases from V and 0 bases from J, with 4 bases in between. Looked up from germline, CDR1 is MDHEN and CDR2 is SYDVKM. This CDR3 region has 13 residues.

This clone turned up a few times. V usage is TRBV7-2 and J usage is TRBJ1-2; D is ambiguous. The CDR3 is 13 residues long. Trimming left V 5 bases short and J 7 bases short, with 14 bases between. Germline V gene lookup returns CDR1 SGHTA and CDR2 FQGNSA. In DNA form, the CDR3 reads TGTGCCAGCAGCGAGGGCCTAGGCCTTGGCTACACCTTC. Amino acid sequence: CASSEGLGLGYTF.

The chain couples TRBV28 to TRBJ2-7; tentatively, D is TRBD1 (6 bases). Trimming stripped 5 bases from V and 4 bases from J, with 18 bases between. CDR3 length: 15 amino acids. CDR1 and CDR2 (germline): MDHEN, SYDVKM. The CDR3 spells CASSLTDSYSYEQYF. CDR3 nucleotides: TGTGCCAGCAGTCTAACGGACAGTTATTCGTACGAGCAGTACTTC.